Many counts were recorded for the clone carrying this T cell receptor beta chain. Antigen specificity is unknown. This entry comes from a study of T cells in Graves' hyperthyroidism and ophthalmopathy. Study-wide background: Before any treatment, at initial diagnosis, peripheral blood was collected.

With V trimmed by 4 bases and J by 8 bases, 10 bases remained unmatched. The CDR3 runs to 17 residues. Per the germline V gene, CDR1 is ENHRY and CDR2 is SYGVKD. What was amplified from RNA transcripts were TCR beta CDR3 regions. An initial round of RT-PCR targeting the TCR CDR3 relied on the HTBI primer set. TCRdb reprocessed the multiplex PCR reads via MiXCR and lists one record per CDR3 protein. Of hundreds of thousands of distinct CDR3 sequences listed, about 13% were seen once; the top ten hold less than 10%. Study-level points and caveats: Most expanded thyroid clonotypes above 0.001 recurred in blood. Ophthalmopathy, as predicted by the model, came a median roughly 6.3 months after the prediction.

The clonotype comes from a woman aged 18-29 years with Graves' hyperthyroidism. The V and J genes are TRBV10-3 and TRBJ2-1, with 14 bases fitting TRBD2. The sample taken for sequencing was blood. The DNA for the CDR3 is TGTGCCATCAGTGTGACTAGCGGGGGGGCGAATGGAGATGAGCAGTTCTTC. It specifies CAISVTSGGANGDEQFF.